What follows are 32 T cell receptor beta chains derived from one specimen sequenced in a study of blood T cell repertoires in COVID-19. Profiled with immunoSEQ multiplex PCR; TCRdb holds only in-frame clones, not every one. The sample lists roughly 200,000 clones, 85% occurring once. Input material: PBMCs or T cells enriched from blood (not recorded which). These receptors originate from a man aged 40-49 years who had recovered from COVID-19.

The chain combines TRBV9 with TRBJ2-5; 14 bases are a match to TRBD2. The V gene's germline CDR1 is SGDLS and CDR2 YYNGEE. Trimming at V came to 4 bases and at J to 5 bases, leaving 7 bases not matched to a gene. CDR3 size: 16 residues. CDR3 region: CASSPGTSGGRETQYF. The CDR3 nucleotides read TGTGCCAGCAGCCCAGGGACTAGCGGGGGCCGGGAGACCCAGTACTTC.

The chain is built from TRBV30 and TRBJ2-1, with 11 bases that match TRBD2. Germline values: CDR1 GTSNPN, CDR2 SVGIG (reference sequence). Trimming took 1 base from V and 0 from J; bases not matched to a gene: 11. The CDR3 is made up of 19 amino acids. The CDR3 region is CAWSGLQGTSGSSYNEQFF. CDR3 DNA sequence: TGTGCCTGGAGTGGACTACAGGGGACTAGCGGAAGCTCCTACAATGAGCAGTTCTTC.

The chain is built from TRBV3-1 (or the pseudogene TRBV3-2) and TRBJ2-1; maybe TRBD2 (5 bases). V shed 7 bases and J shed 0 bases, with 16 bases lying between them. Germline CDR1 LGHDT, CDR2 YNNKEL (reference sequence). The CDR3 is 16 amino acids. The CDR3 DNA follows: TGTGCCAGCACCCGGTTAGCGTTTAGCTCCTACAATGAGCAGTTCTTC. It encodes CASTRLAFSSYNEQFF.

The chain couples TRBV7-9 to TRBJ2-2, with 8 bases fitting TRBD2. Germline values: CDR1 SEHNR, CDR2 FQNEAQ (reference sequence). The CDR3 covers 16 residues. Trimming took 5 bases from V and 4 from J; bases not matched to a gene: 9. The CDR3 protein is CASSISSGPSTGELFF. In nucleotides, the CDR3 is TGTGCCAGCAGCATATCTAGCGGGCCCTCCACCGGGGAGCTGTTTTTT.

The V gene is TRBV4-1, the J gene TRBJ1-2, with D possibly being TRBD1 (5 bases). This CDR3 comprises 14 residues. Germline loops: CDR1 MGHRA, CDR2 YSYEKL. V lost 1 base to trimming and J lost 8 bases, with 14 bases between them. The CDR3 sequence is CASSQVGRGLGYTF. The CDR3 bases are TGCGCCAGCAGCCAAGTGGGGAGGGGCTTAGGCTACACCTTC.

This chain connects TRBV27 to TRBJ2-7, with 9 bases aligning to TRBD1. CDR1 and CDR2 from the germline V gene are MNHEY and SMNVEV (reference sequence). The length of the CDR3 is 16 residues. Trimming took 4 bases from V and 4 from J; bases not matched to a gene: 11. CDR3 in amino acids: CASSYLTGGSPYEQYF. The CDR3 DNA sequence: TGTGCCAGCAGTTACCTGACAGGGGGGTCGCCTTACGAGCAGTACTTC.

This chain joins TRBV9 and TRBJ1-1; 10 nucleotides match TRBD1. The CDR3 is 18 amino acids. Germline-derived CDR1 and CDR2 are SGDLS and YYNGEE. J gave up 0 bases and V 0 bases, and 8 bases lay outside the gene matches. The CDR3 sequence: CASSVDPGQGSLNTEAFF. CDR3 sequence (DNA): TGTGCCAGCAGCGTAGATCCGGGACAGGGGTCCTTGAACACTGAAGCTTTCTTT.

The V gene is TRBV28, the J gene TRBJ2-2; D call uncertain. Trimming took 2 bases from V and 5 from J, leaving 9 bases between them. The CDR3 consists of 14 residues. Germline assignment: CDR1 MDHEN and CDR2 SYDVKM. CDR3 loop: CASSLMSRTGELFF. CDR3 DNA: TGTGCCAGCAGTTTAATGTCGAGGACCGGGGAGCTGTTTTTT.

This chain links TRBV2 with TRBJ2-3; TRBD2 matches at 8 bases. V lost 6 bases and J lost 2; bases outside the gene matches: 10. The CDR3 length is 16 residues. The germline CDR1 and CDR2 sequences are SNHLY and FYNNEI. The CDR3 protein is CASRGTRPRDTDTQYF. CDR3 DNA: TGTGCCAGCAGAGGGACTAGACCCCGAGACACAGATACGCAGTATTTT.

The chain carries TRBV5-1 and TRBJ2-1; D is uncertain. Trimming removed 2 bases at V and 12 bases at J, with 9 bases between. The CDR3 sequence is 11 residues long. Germline values: CDR1 SGHRS, CDR2 YFSETQ. The CDR3 sequence: CASSLMTRQFF. CDR3 nucleotide sequence: TGCGCCAGCAGCTTAATGACTCGGCAGTTCTTC. Supplemented by reference TRBV5-1 and TRBJ2-1, the full variable domain reads KAGVTQTPRYLIKTRGQQVTLSCSPISGHRSVSWYQQTPGQGLQFLFEYFSETQRNKGNFPGRFSGRQFSNSRSEMNVSTLELGDSALYLCASSLMTRQFFGPGTRLTVL.

V usage is TRBV2 and J usage is TRBJ1-2, with 7 bases fitting TRBD1. The CDR3 has 19 residues. Germline V CDR1 and CDR2: SNHLY, FYNNEI. The ends lost 1 base at V and 0 bases at J; junction bases unmatched: 14. This CDR3 reads CASSEGLPPRQGTNYGYTF. The DNA for the CDR3 is TGTGCCAGCAGTGAAGGTCTACCCCCCCGACAGGGAACTAACTATGGCTACACCTTC.

The genes are TRBV21-1 and TRBJ1-4; TRBD1 is the table's D call, not checked against the DNA. TRBV21-1 is described as a pseudogene. This CDR3 is built from 16 residues. The CDR3 nucleotides read TGTGCCAGCAGCAAAGCCTCGTACAGGGTAAGAAGAAAACTGTTTTTT. This sequence encodes CASSKASYRVRRKLFF.

V is TRBV6-2 or TRBV6-3 and J is TRBJ2-2, with TRBD1 matching 11 bases. The V gene end was trimmed by 2 bases and the J gene end by 3 bases; junction bases not matched to a gene: 2. Germline V gene lookup returns CDR1 MNHEY and CDR2 SVGEGT. The CDR3 extends over 16 amino acids. CDR3 DNA: TGTGCCAGCAGTTACGAGGGACAGGGGGACACCGGGGAGCTGTTTTTT. It encodes CASSYEGQGDTGELFF.

This rearrangement joins TRBV3-1 (or the pseudogene TRBV3-2) to TRBJ1-3; D unresolved. CDR1 is LGHDT, CDR2 YNNKEL, per germline (reference sequence). The germline V and J ends were trimmed by 2 bases and 2 bases, with 13 bases remaining between them. CDR3 length equals 16 residues. The DNA for the CDR3 is TGTGCCAGCAGCCAATTACTTAATACGGCTGGAAACACCATATATTTT. Translating it yields CASSQLLNTAGNTIYF.

This chain joins TRBV19 and TRBJ1-6, with TRBD1 matching over 8 bases. Germline CDR1 LNHDA, CDR2 SQIVND (reference sequence). V shed 6 bases and J 10 bases; nucleotides not matched to a gene: 5. This CDR3 is 13 amino acids long. CDR3 nucleotides: TGTGCCAGTAGCATACAGGGGGGATCACCCCTCCACTTT. Translated, it gives CASSIQGGSPLHF.

In the case of this clone: An end of the junction does not agree with germline; a read error may underlie this. This chain connects TRBV6-2 or TRBV6-3 to TRBJ2-5; 7 bases agree with TRBD1. Per germline, CDR1 MNHEY and CDR2 SVGEGT. This CDR3 has 15 residues. The CDR3 loop reads CASTYDGTAQETQYF. The CDR3 DNA reads TGTGCCAGCACTTACGACGGGACAGCACAAGAGACCCAGTACTTC.

The chain couples TRBV19 to TRBJ1-5; D is unresolved. The CDR3 has 14 amino acids. V lost 9 bases to trimming and J lost 4 bases, with 16 bases between them. Looked up from germline, CDR1 is LNHDA and CDR2 is SQIVND (reference sequence). The CDR3 sequence: CASLGGTANQPQHF. In DNA form, the CDR3 reads TGTGCCAGCTTGGGTGGAACAGCTAATCAGCCCCAGCATTTT.

The chain combines TRBV4-2 with TRBJ1-5; the match to TRBD1 covers 12 bases. Germline assignment: CDR1 LGHNA and CDR2 YNFKEQ. This CDR3 is built from 18 residues. V lost 0 bases, J lost 3 bases, and 6 bases stayed unmatched. The CDR3 is CASSQDRDRGLVNQPQHF. In DNA, the CDR3 is TGTGCCAGCAGCCAAGATAGGGACAGGGGGCTTGTCAATCAGCCCCAGCATTTT.

This CDR3 is CASSPGLAEAYEQYF. The CDR3 nucleotides are TGTGCCAGCAGTCCCGGACTAGCGGAGGCCTACGAGCAGTACTTC. The rearrangement uses TRBV6-5 and TRBJ2-7, with 10 positions matching TRBD2. CDR1 and CDR2 (germline): MNHEY, SVGAGI. Trimming at V came to 5 bases and at J to 2 bases, leaving 6 bases not matched to a gene. CDR3 size: 15 residues.

The chain is built from TRBV6-5 and TRBJ1-2; TRBD1 matches 7 bases. V dropped 6 bases and J dropped 6; count of bases not matched to a gene: 10. CDR3 length: 14 residues. Germline values: CDR1 MNHEY, CDR2 SVGAGI. CDR3 protein: CASSVGSRGDGYTF. The DNA for the CDR3 is TGTGCCAGCAGCGTAGGATCCAGGGGGGATGGCTACACCTTC.

J is TRBJ2-2 and V is TRBV7-8; 10 bases match TRBD2. The V gene's germline CDR1 is SGHVS and CDR2 FQNEAQ. The CDR3 covers 17 residues. J lost 4 bases, V lost 3 bases, and 8 bases had no gene match. The CDR3 spells CASSLQAGGPSTGELFF. DNA for the CDR3: TGTGCCAGCAGCTTGCAAGCGGGAGGGCCGAGCACCGGGGAGCTGTTTTTT.

The chain couples TRBV14 to TRBJ2-5, with a possible D match to TRBD2 (6 bases). V was pared by 2 bases and J by 5 bases, with 12 bases between. This CDR3 is built from 14 residues. Germline-derived CDR1 and CDR2 are SGHDN and FVKESK. CDR3 sequence reads: CASSQLGGRETQYF. As DNA, the CDR3 is TGTGCCAGCAGCCAACTGGGGGGTAGGGAGACCCAGTACTTC.

The chain links TRBV5-5 to TRBJ1-5, with TRBD1 identical over 9 bases. Germline V gene sequence: CDR1 SGHKS, CDR2 YYEKEE (reference sequence). There are 14 residues in the CDR3. V lost 4 bases to trimming and J lost 6 bases; unmatched junction nucleotides: 5. The CDR3 loop reads CASSQGQGFQPQHF. Here the CDR3 DNA reads TGTGCCAGCAGCCAGGGACAGGGTTTTCAGCCCCAGCATTTT.

CDR3 nucleotides: TGTGCCAGCTCACCAAAAATCGGGACTTCGACAGGCTACACCTTC. Translating it yields CASSPKIGTSTGYTF. The genes are TRBV18 and TRBJ1-2; a possible D gene is TRBD1 (5 bases). Trimming stripped 2 bases from V and 8 bases from J, with 18 bases between. The germline CDR1 and CDR2 sequences are KGHSH and LQKENI. This CDR3 region has 15 residues.

This chain links TRBV3-1 (or the pseudogene TRBV3-2) with TRBJ1-1; a possible D gene is TRBD1 (5 bases). Germline V CDR1 and CDR2: LGHDT, YNNKEL (reference sequence). The CDR3 extends over 17 amino acids. V lost 4 bases to trimming and J lost 6 bases, with 24 bases between them. In DNA, the CDR3 is TGTGCCAGCAGCCCGCACCTCCCCCCACCAGGGCTTGCTGAAGCTTTCTTT. Encoded protein: CASSPHLPPPGLAEAFF.

The chain has TRBV5-1 and TRBJ2-5; 11 nucleotides agree with TRBD2. CDR3 size: 16 residues. Germline values: CDR1 SGHRS, CDR2 YFSETQ. V was clipped by 7 bases and J by 4 bases; unmatched bases: 12. Here the CDR3 DNA reads TGCGCCAGCGTATTGATAGCGGGAGGGGGAAGAGAGACCCAGTACTTC. Encoded protein: CASVLIAGGGRETQYF. The whole variable domain, filled in from reference TRBV5-1 and TRBJ2-5, reads KAGVTQTPRYLIKTRGQQVTLSCSPISGHRSVSWYQQTPGQGLQFLFEYFSETQRNKGNFPGRFSGRQFSNSRSEMNVSTLELGDSALYLCASVLIAGGGRETQYFGPGTRLLVL.

This clone occurred many times. This chain joins TRBV5-8 and TRBJ2-5, with D possibly being TRBD1 (5 bases). Germline V gene data show CDR1 as SGHTS and CDR2 as YDEGEE. This CDR3 is built from 15 residues. V lost 0 bases, J lost 6 bases, and 15 bases lay in between. The CDR3 nucleotides read TGTGCCAGCAGCTTGGCCTTGGCAGGGTGGCAGACCCAGTACTTC. Translation gives CASSLALAGWQTQYF.

This sequence joins TRBV5-4 and TRBJ2-5; 9 bases agree with TRBD1. The V segment lost 3 bases and the J segment 3 bases; nucleotides outside the gene matches: 0. This CDR3 is 13 amino acids long. The germline V gene has CDR1 SGHNT and CDR2 YYREEE (reference sequence). This CDR3 is CASSWTGEETQYF. The CDR3 DNA reads as TGTGCCAGCAGCTGGACAGGGGAAGAGACCCAGTACTTC.

The chain joins TRBV5-1 to TRBJ2-5, with D possibly TRBD1 on 6 matching bases. CDR3 size: 14 residues. CDR1 is SGHRS and CDR2 is YFSETQ in the germline V gene. V shed 3 bases and J shed 5 bases, with 14 bases lying between them. The CDR3 loop reads CASSYLQGWETQYF. The CDR3 nucleotides are TGCGCCAGCAGCTACTTGCAGGGGTGGGAGACCCAGTACTTC.

The rearrangement links TRBV19 to TRBJ2-5; tentative D call: TRBD2 (5 bases). This CDR3 is built from 14 residues. CDR1 is LNHDA and CDR2 is SQIVND in the germline V gene (reference sequence). Trimming stripped 7 bases from V and 5 bases from J, with 17 bases between. The CDR3 nucleotides read TGTGCCAGTACGACCGGGAAAGGTGGGGAGACCCAGTACTTC. It codes for CASTTGKGGETQYF.

This clone was seen only once. The rearrangement uses TRBV7-9 and TRBJ2-7; TRBD2 matches at 11 bases. The CDR3 sequence is 17 residues long. In germline, CDR1 is SEHNR, CDR2 FQNEAQ (reference sequence). Trimming cost V 1 base and J 5 bases; bases outside gene matches: 10. The CDR3 DNA reads TGTGCCAGCAGCTTAGGGTTAGCGGGAGGGAATTCCCACGAGCAGTACTTC. Translation gives CASSLGLAGGNSHEQYF. The whole variable domain, remainder taken from reference TRBV7-9 and TRBJ2-7, is DTGVSQNPRHKITKRGQNVTFRCDPISEHNRLYWYRQTLGQGPEFLTYFQNEAQLEKSRLLSDRFSAERPKGSFSTLEIQRTEQGDSAMYLCASSLGLAGGNSHEQYFGPGTRLTVT.

The V gene is TRBV18, the J gene TRBJ1-1, with D possibly matching TRBD1 (5 bases). The V gene lost 7 bases and the J gene lost 4 bases, with 13 bases spanning the gap. The CDR3 length is 13 residues. Germline assignment: CDR1 KGHSH and CDR2 LQKENI. Written as DNA, the CDR3 is TGTGCCAGCTACAGGTCTATGGCCACTGAAGCTTTCTTT. Translating gives CASYRSMATEAFF.